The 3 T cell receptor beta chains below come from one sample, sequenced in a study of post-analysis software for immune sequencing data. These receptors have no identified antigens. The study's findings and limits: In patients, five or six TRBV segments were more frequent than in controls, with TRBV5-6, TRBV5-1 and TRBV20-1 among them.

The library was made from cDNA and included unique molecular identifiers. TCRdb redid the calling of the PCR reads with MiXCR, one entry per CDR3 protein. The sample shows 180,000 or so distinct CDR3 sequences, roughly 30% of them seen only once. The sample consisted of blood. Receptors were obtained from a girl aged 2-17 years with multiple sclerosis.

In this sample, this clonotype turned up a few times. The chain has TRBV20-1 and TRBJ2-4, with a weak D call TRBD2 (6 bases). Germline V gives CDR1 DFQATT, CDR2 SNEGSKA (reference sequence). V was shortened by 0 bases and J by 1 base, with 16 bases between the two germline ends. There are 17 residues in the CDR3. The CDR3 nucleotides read TGCAGTGCTAGAGATCGGGGGTACATGCTGGCCAAAAACATTCAGTACTTC. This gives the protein CSARDRGYMLAKNIQYF.

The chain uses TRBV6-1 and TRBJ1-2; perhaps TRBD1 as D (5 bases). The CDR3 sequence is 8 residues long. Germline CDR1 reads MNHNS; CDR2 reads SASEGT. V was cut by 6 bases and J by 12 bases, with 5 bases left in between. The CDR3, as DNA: TGTGCCAGCAGGGGGGACACCTTC. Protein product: CASRGDTF.

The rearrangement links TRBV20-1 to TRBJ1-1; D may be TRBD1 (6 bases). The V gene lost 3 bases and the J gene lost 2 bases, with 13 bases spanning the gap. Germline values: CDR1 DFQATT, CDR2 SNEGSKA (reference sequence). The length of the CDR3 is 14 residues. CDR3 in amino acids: CSASLSGANTEAFF. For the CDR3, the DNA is TGCAGTGCTAGTCTTTCAGGGGCTAACACTGAAGCTTTCTTT.